Below, 24 T cell receptor beta chains from the same sample are listed, as sequenced in a study of early T cells in non-severe SARS-CoV-2 infection. In TCRdb, the 5' RACE reads were re-called with MiXCR into one record per CDR3 protein. The top ten hold approximately 4.8% of the sample, which has about 57,000 distinct CDR3 sequences, 10% to 15% seen once. The specimen sequenced was whole blood. These receptors originate from an adult who was a healthcare worker with PCR-confirmed SARS-CoV-2 infection or an uninfected control (not recorded which).

This clonotype was seen repeatedly, ten times or more. This chain connects TRBV2 to TRBJ2-7, with a possible D match to TRBD1 (5 bases). Trimming cost V 6 bases and J 7 bases, with 10 bases left between them. The germline gives CDR1 SNHLY, CDR2 FYNNEI. The CDR3 totals 11 residues. This CDR3 reads CASRDSEEQYF. CDR3 sequence (DNA): TGTGCCAGCAGAGACAGCGAGGAGCAGTACTTC.

V usage is TRBV29-1 and J usage is TRBJ1-4, with unresolved D. The CDR3 loop spans 9 amino acids. CDR1 and CDR2 from the germline V gene are SQVTM and ANQGSEA. Trimming stripped 5 bases from V and 8 bases from J, with 3 bases between. The CDR3 nucleotides are TGCAGCGTTCGCGAAAAACTGTTTTTT. Encoded protein: CSVREKLFF.

The chain uses TRBV7-8 and TRBJ1-2; D gene ambiguous. The CDR3 loop spans 13 amino acids. From germline, CDR1 is SGHVS and CDR2 FQNEAQ. The germline V and J ends were trimmed by 3 bases and 5 bases, with 10 bases remaining between them. For the CDR3, the DNA is TGTGCCAGCAGCTTTGATCATAAGTATGGCTACACCTTC. Its protein is CASSFDHKYGYTF.

This clonotype was seen repeatedly, ten times or more. This chain uses TRBV10-2 with TRBJ2-1; perhaps TRBD1 as D (5 bases). The CDR3 totals 15 residues. CDR1 WSHSY and CDR2 SAAADI come from the germline V gene. With 1 base removed from V and 9 bases from J, the gap between germline ends came to 16 bases. CDR3 region: CASSEWAGKRGEQFF. The CDR3, as DNA: TGCGCCAGCAGTGAGTGGGCAGGGAAAAGAGGTGAGCAGTTCTTC.

Turning to this clonotype: This could be a read error, since a much larger clone is one nucleotide away. CDR3 protein: CSARPPTAKNEQFF. The DNA for the CDR3 is TGCAGTGCTAGACCCCCGACAGCCAAAAATGAGCAGTTCTTC. This chain links TRBV20-1 with TRBJ2-1, with D perhaps matching TRBD1 (5 bases). V was clipped by 2 bases and J by 7 bases, with 15 bases between them. The CDR3 is made up of 14 amino acids. Germline V gene sequence: CDR1 DFQATT, CDR2 SNEGSKA (reference sequence).

In its sample, this clonotype was seen a few times. J is TRBJ1-5 and V is TRBV10-3, with 8 nucleotides matching TRBD1. J was trimmed by 2 bases and V by 4 bases; bases with no gene match: 4. The germline V gene encodes CDR1 ENHRY and CDR2 SYGVKD. The length of the CDR3 is 15 residues. The CDR3, as DNA: TGTGCCATCAGTGCCTTGACAGGGGGCAATCAGCCCCAGCATTTT. Residues: CAISALTGGNQPQHF.

This clonotype was counted between two and nine times. V gene TRBV21-1 combines with J gene TRBJ1-6; the table calls TRBD1, which could not be checked here. TRBV21-1 is deemed a pseudogene. This CDR3 is built from 17 residues. The CDR3 bases are TGTGCCAGCAGCTTAGAGGTGGGGGCCAGGGGTAATTCACCCCTCCACTTT. It translates to CASSLEVGARGNSPLHF.

This clonotype was detected ten times or more. The chain combines TRBV20-1 with TRBJ1-5; a weak D match, TRBD1 (6 bases). Germline V gene lookup returns CDR1 DFQATT and CDR2 SNEGSKA (reference sequence). The CDR3 is 15 residues long. V lost 1 base, J lost 0 bases, and 10 bases lay in between. The CDR3: CSARVGQNSNQPQHF. In DNA, the CDR3 is TGCAGTGCTAGAGTCGGACAGAATAGCAATCAGCCCCAGCATTTT.

The table lists this clonotype with a few counts. The rearrangement joins TRBV6-4 to TRBJ1-1; D is unclear. The V gene lost 3 bases and the J gene lost 10 bases, with 15 bases spanning the gap. Germline CDR1 MRHNA, CDR2 SNTAGT. The CDR3 covers 13 residues. The chain's CDR3 is CASSEVPSRVAFF. The CDR3 DNA follows: TGTGCCAGCAGTGAAGTCCCGTCGAGGGTAGCTTTCTTT.

This clonotype has a count of ten or more. V is TRBV5-1 and J is TRBJ2-1; a possible D gene is TRBD2 (5 bases). Trimming left V 1 base short and J 1 base short, with 27 bases between. The CDR3 covers 21 residues. Germline CDR1 is SGHRS and CDR2 is YFSETQ. For the CDR3, the DNA is TGCGCCAGCAGCTTGATTCCCAGCTTGAGGACTTTGCTAGTTTCCTACAATGAGCAGTTCTTC. Amino acid sequence: CASSLIPSLRTLLVSYNEQFF.

About this clonotype: A read error may explain this, as a much larger clone is one base away. This chain connects TRBV10-3 to TRBJ2-1; TRBD1 matches 10 bases. CDR3 size: 13 residues. The germline V gene has CDR1 ENHRY and CDR2 SYGVKD. CDR3 nucleotides: TGTGACATCAGTGGGACAGGGGACAATGAGCAGTTCTTC. Its translation: CDISGTGDNEQFF.

Many counts were recorded for this clonotype. The chain combines TRBV20-1 with TRBJ2-7; possible D gene TRBD1, 6 bases. CDR3 length: 14 amino acids. CDR1 and CDR2 (germline): DFQATT, SNEGSKA (reference sequence). Trimming removed 0 bases from V and 0 bases from J, with 9 bases in between. The CDR3 DNA sequence: TGCAGTGCTAGAGAACGGGACATCTCCTACGAGCAGTACTTC. Translating gives CSARERDISYEQYF.

This clonotype was counted a few times. V is TRBV29-1 and J is TRBJ1-1; D gene unclear. Trimming stripped 5 bases from V and 1 base from J, with 5 bases between. The CDR3 covers 11 residues. Per the germline V gene, CDR1 is SQVTM and CDR2 is ANQGSEA. CDR3 in DNA: TGCAGCGTTCTGGAGAACACTGAAGCTTTCTTT. The encoded protein is CSVLENTEAFF.

This clonotype was recorded many times. V is TRBV4-3 and J is TRBJ2-3; D ambiguous. The CDR3 runs 15 residues. CDR1 and CDR2 from the germline V gene are LGHNA and YSLEER. V was clipped by 0 bases and J by 2 bases, with 9 bases between them. The CDR3 bases are TGCGCCAGCAGCCAAGATTTAGAAGACACAGATACGCAGTATTTT. This encodes CASSQDLEDTDTQYF.

This chain joins TRBV2 and TRBJ2-3; D not certain. Trimming left V 8 bases short and J 0 bases short, with 6 bases between. Looked up from germline, CDR1 is SNHLY and CDR2 is FYNNEI. The CDR3 covers 12 residues. The CDR3 DNA is TGTGCCAGCGAGGCTAGCACAGATACGCAGTATTTT. Encoded protein: CASEASTDTQYF.

As concerns this clonotype: Possible read error: a much larger clone is one base away. The chain has TRBV6-2 or TRBV6-3 and TRBJ2-3; 8 positions agree with TRBD2. The CDR3 spans 15 residues. Germline CDR1 MNHEY, CDR2 SVGEGT. The CDR3 region is CASGYRSGGTNTQYF. The CDR3 nucleotides read TGTGCCAGCGGTTACCGCAGCGGGGGAACGAATACGCAGTATTTT.

The table lists this clonotype with many counts. The chain combines TRBV10-3 with TRBJ1-6, with 7 bases identical to TRBD1. V lost 4 bases, J lost 5 bases, and 2 bases stayed unmatched. CDR3 size: 14 residues. The germline V gene encodes CDR1 ENHRY and CDR2 SYGVKD. In DNA, the CDR3 is TGTGCCATCAGTGGACAGGGACATAATTCACCCCTCCACTTT. Translation gives CAISGQGHNSPLHF.

This clonotype was detected once. This chain uses TRBV20-1 with TRBJ1-6; D gene ambiguous. V was pared by 3 bases and J by 12 bases, with 12 bases between. CDR1 DFQATT and CDR2 SNEGSKA come from the germline V gene (reference sequence). This CDR3 is 12 amino acids long. DNA of the CDR3: TGCAGTGCTAGGGCCCCGGGTGGACCCCTCCACTTT. Its translation: CSARAPGGPLHF.

The V gene is TRBV7-8, the J gene TRBJ1-4; D might be TRBD1 (5 bases). V dropped 3 bases and J dropped 7 bases, with 6 bases sitting between them. The CDR3 contains 12 residues. The germline CDR1 and CDR2 sequences are SGHVS and FQNEAQ. The CDR3 loop reads CASSFDSEKLFF. The CDR3 bases are TGTGCCAGCAGCTTCGACAGTGAAAAACTGTTTTTT.

The rearrangement uses TRBV10-3 and TRBJ1-2, with TRBD1 matching 8 bases. V shed 9 bases and J 3 bases; nucleotides not matched to a gene: 6. The germline V gene encodes CDR1 ENHRY and CDR2 SYGVKD. This CDR3 spans 13 amino acids. The DNA for the CDR3 is TGTGCCATAGGACAGGGCAACCACTATGGCTACACCTTC. Residues: CAIGQGNHYGYTF.

This clonotype has just a few counts. V gene TRBV3-1 combines with J gene TRBJ2-4, with 10 bases identical to TRBD1. Trimming took 7 bases from V and 6 from J; bases not matched to a gene: 6. CDR3 size: 14 residues. Germline CDR1 is LGHDT and CDR2 is YNNKEL (reference sequence). The CDR3 is CASKQTGGGNIQYF. The CDR3 DNA reads TGTGCCAGCAAGCAGACAGGGGGCGGAAACATTCAGTACTTC. The whole variable domain, filled in from reference TRBV3-1 and TRBJ2-4, reads DTAVSQTPKYLVTQMGNDKSIKCEQNLGHDTMYWYKQDSKKFLKIMFSYNNKELIINETVPNRFSPKSPDKAHLNLHINSLELGDSAVYFCASKQTGGGNIQYFGAGTRLSVL.

At least ten counts were recorded for this clonotype. This chain connects TRBV19 to TRBJ2-4, with a possible D match to TRBD1 (6 bases). Germline V gene sequence: CDR1 LNHDA, CDR2 SQIVND (reference sequence). CDR3 length: 15 amino acids. The V end lost 5 bases, the J end lost 6 bases, and 17 bases lay between the germline ends. Written as DNA, the CDR3 is TGTGCCAGTAGTCCCCCGGACAGCGACGCAAACATTCAGTACTTC. The encoded protein is CASSPPDSDANIQYF.

This clonotype was found many times. The chain has TRBV20-1 and TRBJ1-5, with D perhaps matching TRBD1 (6 bases). CDR3 length equals 16 residues. Trimming took 3 bases from V and 0 from J, leaving 15 bases between them. CDR1 is DFQATT, CDR2 SNEGSKA, per germline (reference sequence). CDR3 bases: TGCAGTGCTAGGGGGGCCACGGATTATAGCAATCAGCCCCAGCATTTT. Its translation is CSARGATDYSNQPQHF.

The sample holds many counts of this clonotype. This rearrangement joins TRBV11-3 to TRBJ2-3; TRBD2 agrees at 9 bases. V lost 5 bases and J lost 3; bases outside the gene matches: 3. Germline V gene data show CDR1 as SGHNT and CDR2 as YENEEA. The length of the CDR3 is 14 residues. CDR3 DNA: TGTGCCAGCAGCCAGGGACTAGCAACAGATACGCAGTATTTT. This sequence encodes CASSQGLATDTQYF. Variable domain in full (rest from reference TRBV11-3 and TRBJ2-3): EAGVVQSPRYKIIEKKQPVAFWCNPISGHNTLYWYLQNLGQGPELLIRYENEEAVDDSQLPKDRFSAERLKGVDSTLKIQPAELGDSAVYLCASSQGLATDTQYFGPGTRLTVL.